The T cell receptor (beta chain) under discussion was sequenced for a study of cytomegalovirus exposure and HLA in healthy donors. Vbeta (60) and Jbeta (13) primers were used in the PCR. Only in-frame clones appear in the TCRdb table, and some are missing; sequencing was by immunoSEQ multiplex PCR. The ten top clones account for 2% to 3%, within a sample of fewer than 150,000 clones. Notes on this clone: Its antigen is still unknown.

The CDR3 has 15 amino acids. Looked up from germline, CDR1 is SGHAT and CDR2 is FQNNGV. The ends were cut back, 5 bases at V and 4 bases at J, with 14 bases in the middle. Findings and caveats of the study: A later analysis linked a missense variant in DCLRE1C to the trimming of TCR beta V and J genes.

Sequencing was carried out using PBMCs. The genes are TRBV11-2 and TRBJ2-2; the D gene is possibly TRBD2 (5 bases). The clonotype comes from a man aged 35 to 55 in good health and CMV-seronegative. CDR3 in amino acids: CASSRGSTSTGELFF. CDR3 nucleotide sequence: TGTGCCAGCAGCCGAGGCAGCACTAGCACCGGGGAGCTGTTTTTT. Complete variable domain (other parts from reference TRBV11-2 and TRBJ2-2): EAGVAQSPRYKIIEKRQSVAFWCNPISGHATLYWYQQILGQGPKLLIQFQNNGVVDDSQLPKDRFSAERLKGVDSTLKIQPAKLEDSAVYLCASSRGSTSTGELFFGEGSRLTVL.